This TCR beta chain comes out of a study of T cell responses to AZD1222 COVID-19 vaccine. For the study at large: Second doses were pooled across both intervals (about 4 or about 12 weeks). General study points: As reported, nearly half of all spike-specific TCRs target variant regions that are unmutated.

Sequenced by immunoSEQ multiplex PCR; TCRdb stores in-frame clones only, minus some. This sample has approximately 110,000 clones, with roughly 90% found just once. The CDR3 extends over 14 amino acids. Deletions cut 10 bases from V and 4 bases from J, with 17 bases between. Germline CDR1 and CDR2: MGHDK and SYGVNS. Points on this clone: Its antigen is still unknown.

Sequenced material: peripheral blood, taken on day 0 of AZD1222 vaccination. The sequence derives from an adult in good health. The genes are TRBV25-1 and TRBJ1-5; D is unclear. The CDR3 nucleotides are TGTGCCACCGGAAGCTGGAGCTCGAATCAGCCCCAGCATTTT. It specifies CATGSWSSNQPQHF.